These 17 T cell receptor beta chains were all obtained from the same sample, sequenced in a study of blood T cell repertoires in COVID-19. The protocol was immunoSEQ multiplex PCR, while the TCRdb copy is restricted to in-frame clones and leaves out a portion. The table has approximately 180,000 clones, 84% seen once. The source material was PBMCs or T cells enriched from blood (not recorded which). Every receptor here comes from a man aged 50 to 59 who had recovered from COVID-19.

This clone was observed at least ten times. The sample contains more than one DNA sequence encoding this CDR3. J is TRBJ2-3 and V is TRBV5-1; D ambiguous. Per the germline V gene, CDR1 is SGHRS and CDR2 is YFSETQ. V was cut by 2 bases and J by 2 bases, with 6 bases left in between. This CDR3 region has 13 residues. The CDR3: CASSLTTTDTQYF. DNA for the CDR3: TGCGCCAGCAGCTTAACTACCACAGATACGCAGTATTTT.

This clone was observed a handful of times. This CDR3 is CASSFPGGAFSGTEAFF. Here the CDR3 DNA reads TGCGCCAGCAGCTTTCCTGGTGGGGCCTTCTCGGGCACTGAAGCTTTCTTT. The V gene is TRBV5-1, the J gene TRBJ1-1; tentatively, D is TRBD1 (5 bases). Germline CDR1 and CDR2: SGHRS and YFSETQ. The V end lost 2 bases, the J end lost 4 bases, and 21 bases lay between the germline ends. The CDR3 has 17 amino acids.

CDR3 nucleotide sequence: TGTGCCAGCAGCCCGGGACTCTTACGCACAGATACGCAGTATTTT. Its translation is CASSPGLLRTDTQYF. The V gene is TRBV9, the J gene TRBJ2-3; possible D gene TRBD2, 6 bases. Trimming cost V 4 bases and J 1 base, with 13 bases left between them. Germline V lookup: CDR1 SGDLS, CDR2 YYNGEE. The CDR3 totals 15 residues.

The V and J genes are TRBV5-6 and TRBJ1-1; D is possibly TRBD1 (5 bases). Trimming cost V 0 bases and J 1 base, with 13 bases left between them. Germline V CDR1 and CDR2: SGHDT, YYEEEE. The CDR3 contains 16 residues. For the CDR3, the DNA is TGTGCCAGCAGCTTGGAACAGGTTCGTCGGAACACTGAAGCTTTCTTT. Translation gives CASSLEQVRRNTEAFF. Combining the CDR3 with reference TRBV5-6 and TRBJ1-1 gives the whole variable domain DAGVTQSPTHLIKTRGQQVTLRCSPKSGHDTVSWYQQALGQGPQFIFQYYEEEERQRGNFPDRFSGHQFPNYSSELNVNALLLGDSALYLCASSLEQVRRNTEAFFGQGTRLTVV.

V usage is TRBV19 and J usage is TRBJ2-3; no clear D gene. From germline, CDR1 is LNHDA and CDR2 SQIVND (reference sequence). The CDR3 runs 11 residues. The V and J ends lost 6 bases and 6 bases respectively, with 7 bases between them. In DNA form, the CDR3 reads TGTGCCAGTAGCCTCAGGGATACGCAGTATTTT. It encodes CASSLRDTQYF.

Comment on this clone: Its ends do not fully match the called genes, so a read error is possible. V usage is TRBV3-1 (or the pseudogene TRBV3-2) and J usage is TRBJ2-5; TRBD2 is a possible D gene (6 bases). The V gene's germline CDR1 is LGHDT and CDR2 YNNKEL (reference sequence). CDR3 size: 14 residues. The CDR3 DNA is TGTGCCAGCGGCCATCGCGGGGCGGGGGAGACCCAGTACTTC. Its protein product is CASGHRGAGETQYF.

The V gene is TRBV19, the J gene TRBJ1-5; D might be TRBD1 (6 bases). Trimming cost V 3 bases and J 6 bases, with 15 bases left between them. The CDR3 length is 15 residues. Looked up from germline, CDR1 is LNHDA and CDR2 is SQIVND (reference sequence). The CDR3 coding sequence is TGTGCCAGTAGTATTCTCCAAGGGGGGGGTCAGCCCCAGCATTTT. Its translation: CASSILQGGGQPQHF. The entire variable domain, with the rest obtained from reference TRBV19 and TRBJ1-5, is as follows: DGGITQSPKYLFRKEGQNVTLSCEQNLNHDAMYWYRQDPGQGLRLIYYSQIVNDFQKGDIAEGYSVSREKKESFPLTVTSAQKNPTAFYLCASSILQGGGQPQHFGDGTRLSIL.

J is TRBJ1-1 and V is TRBV20-1, with TRBD1 identical over 7 bases. The V and J ends lost 6 bases and 12 bases, in that order; junction bases with no gene match: 10. In germline, CDR1 is DFQATT, CDR2 SNEGSKA (reference sequence). This CDR3 spans 11 amino acids. In DNA form, the CDR3 reads TGCAGTGCGGGGACAGTGGGCATAACTTTCTTT. Translated, it gives CSAGTVGITFF.

The chain uses TRBV10-3 and TRBJ2-1, with D perhaps TRBD2 (7 bases). With 8 bases removed from V and 4 bases from J, the gap between germline ends came to 15 bases. Germline V CDR1 and CDR2: ENHRY, SYGVKD. The CDR3 has 14 residues. Written as DNA, the CDR3 is TGTGCCATCTGGGGGGGGCCGGTTTACAATGAGCAGTTCTTC. Encoded protein: CAIWGGPVYNEQFF.

The chain joins TRBV5-4 to TRBJ2-1; 8 positions match TRBD2. Germline V lookup: CDR1 SGHNT, CDR2 YYREEE (reference sequence). The CDR3 contains 13 residues. V trimming: 2 bases; J trimming: 6 bases; junction bases outside the gene matches: 1. For the CDR3, the DNA is TGTGCCAGCAGCTTTGGGACTAGCAATGAGCAGTTCTTC. Translation: CASSFGTSNEQFF. Filled out from reference TRBV5-4 and TRBJ2-1, the complete variable domain reads ETGVTQSPTHLIKTRGQQVTLRCSSQSGHNTVSWYQQALGQGPQFIFQYYREEENGRGNFPPRFSGLQFPNYSSELNVNALELDDSALYLCASSFGTSNEQFFGPGTRLTVL.

The chain links TRBV7-2 to TRBJ2-1; 12 bases match TRBD2. The CDR3 contains 15 residues. Germline CDR1 reads SGHTA; CDR2 reads FQGNSA. The junction had 14 bases not matched to a gene; V was cut back by 8 bases and J by 12 bases. The CDR3 spells CASGLSTSGGQGQFF. The CDR3 DNA sequence: TGTGCCAGCGGGTTGTCGACTAGCGGGGGACAAGGGCAGTTCTTC.

This clone is a singleton in its sample. The V gene is TRBV28, the J gene TRBJ1-2, with 9 bases lining up with TRBD1. With 2 bases clipped from V and 7 bases from J, the junction kept 11 bases outside the gene matches. The CDR3 contains 16 residues. Germline CDR1 is MDHEN and CDR2 is SYDVKM. CDR3 protein: CASSLLPGQGSGGYTF. The CDR3 region has the DNA TGTGCCAGCAGTTTACTCCCGGGACAGGGTTCGGGTGGCTACACCTTC.

The chain has TRBV28 and TRBJ1-6, with a tentative D call TRBD1 (5 bases). The CDR3 length is 15 residues. Germline V gene lookup returns CDR1 MDHEN and CDR2 SYDVKM. The V end lost 6 bases, the J end lost 6 bases, and 15 bases lay between the germline ends. The CDR3, as DNA: TGTGCCAGCAGGGACCCGGGGGGTGCTAATTCACCCCTCCACTTT. Translating it yields CASRDPGGANSPLHF.

The CDR3 DNA sequence: TGTGCTAGTGGCCCTCCACCGAGCGGGGGTTTAGAGACCCAGTACTTC. This translates into CASGPPPSGGLETQYF. The chain combines TRBV12-5 with TRBJ2-5; 8 bases are a match to TRBD2. Germline CDR1 LGHNT, CDR2 FRNRAP. The CDR3 contains 16 residues. Trimming at V came to 6 bases and at J to 4 bases, leaving 13 bases not matched to a gene.

The CDR3 nucleotides are TGTGCCAGCAGCTTACCTGGGGGCGCGAGCACTGAAGCTTTCTTT. It is translated as CASSLPGGASTEAFF. The chain couples TRBV5-6 to TRBJ1-1; tentative D call: TRBD1 (6 bases). Germline CDR1 SGHDT, CDR2 YYEEEE. CDR3 length equals 15 residues. The V gene lost 2 bases and the J gene lost 4 bases, with 15 bases spanning the gap.

The chain has TRBV9 and TRBJ1-3; TRBD1 agrees at 9 bases. Germline-derived CDR1 and CDR2 are SGDLS and YYNGEE. There are 15 residues in the CDR3. V lost 4 bases and J lost 5; bases outside the gene matches: 7. The CDR3 DNA is TGTGCCAGCAGCCCGAGGGGACAGGGAAGAAACACCATATATTTT. Translated: CASSPRGQGRNTIYF.

A remark on this clone: Other DNA sequences within the sample encode an identical CDR3. The chain links TRBV3-1 (or the pseudogene TRBV3-2) to TRBJ1-6; 7 nucleotides agree with TRBD1. CDR1 and CDR2 from the germline V gene are LGHDT and YNNKEL (reference sequence). The CDR3 consists of 14 residues. Trimming removed 6 bases from V and 6 bases from J; junction bases left unmatched: 5. The chain's CDR3 is CASRAGGSNSPLHF. CDR3 bases: TGTGCCAGCAGGGCAGGGGGAAGTAATTCACCCCTCCACTTT.